This T cell receptor beta chain was observed in a study of T cells in localized non-small cell lung cancer. Notes on the study in general: Density of T cells in blood, when higher, went with longer overall survival. Only one tumor region went through sequencing, so heterogeneity may still be there. Out of the top 100 tumor clones, a median around 56 were seen in adjacent lung. Adjacent uninvolved lung had the highest clonality, suggesting focused antigen responses.

The assay was immunoSEQ multiplex PCR, and TCRdb's table has in-frame clones only and misses some. The data contain around 50,000 clones, more than 80% of them singletons. To note about this clone: The antigen is unknown.

V lost 7 bases and J lost 6, with 10 bases in between. The CDR3 runs 11 residues. CDR1 MNHNY and CDR2 SVGAGI come from the germline V gene (reference sequence). This receptor was obtained from a woman aged 35-75 years with stage I lung adenocarcinoma. The rearrangement links TRBV6-6 to TRBJ2-7; TRBD1 might be the D (6 bases). The specimen was peripheral blood, collected before any cancer treatment. CDR3 nucleotides: TGTGCCAGCACTCAGGGGCCCGAGCAGTACTTC. Translation: CASTQGPEQYF.